This passage covers 9 T cell receptor beta chains from one sample sequenced in a study of blood T cells in healthy people across ages. PCR was performed a second time for roughly 6 to 12 cycles using a sample-barcoded 5' primer and a J-beta primer mix. TCRdb re-derived calls from the 5' RACE reads in MiXCR, one entry per CDR3 protein. The sample has around 850,000 distinct CDR3 sequences, under 40% seen once; the top ten hold approximately 13%. The material sequenced was blood. These receptors came from a man aged 18 to 35 in good health.

The rearrangement joins TRBV7-2 to TRBJ2-3, with 10 nucleotides matching TRBD2. The V segment lost 2 bases and the J segment 4 bases; nucleotides outside the gene matches: 6. The V gene's germline CDR1 is SGHTA and CDR2 FQGNSA. The CDR3 loop spans 16 amino acids. The CDR3 protein is CASSLTSGDGADTQYF. The CDR3 DNA is TGTGCCAGCAGCTTAACTAGCGGGGACGGGGCAGATACGCAGTATTTT.

J is TRBJ2-4 and V is TRBV6-2 or TRBV6-3; TRBD2 agrees at 14 bases. The CDR3 totals 20 residues. The V and J ends lost 2 bases and 0 bases, in that order; junction bases with no gene match: 9. The germline gives CDR1 MNHEY, CDR2 SVGEGT. The CDR3: CASSYPGLAGGYLAKNIQYF. The CDR3 DNA reads TGTGCCAGCAGTTACCCCGGACTAGCGGGAGGATACTTAGCCAAAAACATTCAGTACTTC.

This clonotype has at least ten counts. The rearrangement joins TRBV5-1 to TRBJ1-3; 9 bases align to TRBD1. The V gene end was trimmed by 3 bases and the J gene end by 7 bases; junction bases not matched to a gene: 5. Germline values: CDR1 SGHRS, CDR2 YFSETQ. The CDR3 has 14 residues. The CDR3 spells CASSWTGDENTIYF. The CDR3 DNA follows: TGCGCCAGCAGCTGGACAGGGGACGAGAACACCATATATTTT. Supplemented by reference TRBV5-1 and TRBJ1-3, the full variable domain reads KAGVTQTPRYLIKTRGQQVTLSCSPISGHRSVSWYQQTPGQGLQFLFEYFSETQRNKGNFPGRFSGRQFSNSRSEMNVSTLELGDSALYLCASSWTGDENTIYFGEGSWLTVV.

J is TRBJ2-7 and V is TRBV4-1; 7 nucleotides line up with TRBD1. The CDR3 is 17 amino acids. Germline-derived CDR1 and CDR2 are MGHRA and YSYEKL. The V gene end was trimmed by 0 bases and the J gene end by 0 bases; junction bases not matched to a gene: 8. CDR3 DNA: TGCGCCAGCAGCCAAGAAAAGGCCAGGGGGAGCTCCTACGAGCAGTACTTC. It yields the protein CASSQEKARGSSYEQYF.

The gene calls are TRBV7-9 and TRBJ1-2, with D possibly TRBD1 on 6 matching bases. CDR1 and CDR2 from the germline V gene are SEHNR and FQNEAQ (reference sequence). CDR3 length equals 17 residues. V dropped 5 bases and J dropped 0 bases, with 19 bases sitting between them. The chain's CDR3 is CASSPPVRGPTNYGYTF. In DNA, the CDR3 is TGTGCCAGCAGCCCGCCCGTCAGGGGCCCAACTAACTATGGCTACACCTTC.

The V gene is TRBV7-3, the J gene TRBJ2-1; D ambiguous. The CDR3 is 14 residues long. V shed 4 bases and J shed 6 bases, with 13 bases lying between them. CDR1 and CDR2 (germline): SGHTA, FQGTGA. The CDR3 DNA is TGTGCCAGCAGCTCCAGTCAACCGGGCAATGAGCAGTTCTTC. It translates to CASSSSQPGNEQFF.

This clonotype was recorded at least ten times. V is TRBV10-3 and J is TRBJ2-7, with TRBD1 as a possible D gene (5 bases). Trimming removed 0 bases from V and 3 bases from J, with 9 bases in between. Germline V gives CDR1 ENHRY, CDR2 SYGVKD. The CDR3 runs to 14 residues. The CDR3 DNA reads as TGTGCCATCAGTGAGTCTTGGCAGGGCTACGAGCAGTACTTC. This encodes CAISESWQGYEQYF.

This clonotype was detected ten times or more. The chain has TRBV5-1 and TRBJ2-1, with no clear D. V dropped 6 bases and J dropped 7 bases, with 17 bases sitting between them. Per the germline V gene, CDR1 is SGHRS and CDR2 is YFSETQ. This CDR3 region has 14 residues. CDR3 protein: CASNGSPRSNEQFF. In DNA form, the CDR3 reads TGCGCCAGCAACGGCAGCCCCCGATCGAATGAGCAGTTCTTC.

Points on this clonotype: This clone may be a read error of a much larger clone one base away. This sequence joins TRBV20-1 and TRBJ2-1, with D perhaps TRBD2 (6 bases). Trimming stripped 3 bases from V and 13 bases from J, with 19 bases between. This CDR3 spans 13 amino acids. Germline CDR1 and CDR2: DFQATT and SNEGSKA (reference sequence). CDR3 DNA: TGCAGTGCTAGCCCGTCGGGGGAACAGACCCAGTTCTTC. It encodes CSASPSGEQTQFF.